The subject of this entry is one T cell receptor (beta chain). These data belong to a study of blood T cell repertoires in COVID-19. Study information: Material from acute and convalescent COVID-19 was sourced from the United States, Italy and Spain. From T cells, B-cell-depleted T cells, or PBMCs came the material, which was cDNA or gDNA.

During active infection, Seattle patients enrolled and were then monitored through disease. As handled by the study authors: Estimated nucleated cell counts came from reference gene primer amplification. Data came from immunoSEQ multiplex PCR; TCRdb stores just in-frame clones and leaves some out. V, J and clone size reflect that table, while D and trimming were determined from the DNA. The sample has approximately 93,000 clones, roughly 70% seen once. The CDR3 is 15 amino acids. Germline CDR1 MNHEY, CDR2 SMNVEV (reference sequence). V was pared by 6 bases and J by 3 bases, with 12 bases between. The chain recombines TRBV27 with TRBJ2-6, with a weak D call TRBD1 (5 bases). This clonotype was obtained from a man aged 70 or older with COVID-19, enrolled during active disease. Sequenced: peripheral blood. CDR3 sequence: CASSRGAYGANVLTF. The CDR3 DNA sequence: TGTGCCAGCAGCCGTGGGGCGTATGGGGCCAACGTCCTGACTTTC.